These 25 T cell receptor beta chains originate from one sample sequenced in a study of cytomegalovirus exposure and HLA in healthy donors. The method was immunoSEQ multiplex PCR; TCRdb's version includes in-frame clones alone and lacks a portion of them. The table lists about 130,000 clones, just under 85% of them singletons, with 30% in the top ten. The sequencing sample was made of PBMCs. Every receptor here comes from a man under 40 in good health and CMV-seropositive.

This rearrangement joins TRBV25-1 to TRBJ1-1; 7 bases map to TRBD1. The CDR3 consists of 12 residues. Germline CDR1 and CDR2: MGHDK and SYGVNS. V dropped 3 bases and J dropped 7; count of bases not matched to a gene: 2. CDR3 coding DNA: TGTGCCAGCAGTGACACAGGGGTTGAAGCTTTCTTT. The encoded protein is CASSDTGVEAFF.

The CDR3 DNA sequence: TGTGCCAGCAGCTCCCAGGGATCCTACGAGCAGTACTTC. Translating it yields CASSSQGSYEQYF. The chain links TRBV5-8 to TRBJ2-7; D is perhaps TRBD1 (5 bases). Germline V lookup: CDR1 SGHTS, CDR2 YDEGEE. There are 13 residues in the CDR3. V lost 3 bases and J 1 base, leaving 8 bases between the germline ends.

V is TRBV4-1 and J is TRBJ1-3, with TRBD1 identical over 7 bases. Germline loops: CDR1 MGHRA, CDR2 YSYEKL. CDR3 length: 16 amino acids. The trim removed 4 bases at V and 0 bases at J, leaving 6 bases unmatched. The CDR3 loop is CASSLRQGPSGNTIYF. The CDR3 coding sequence is TGCGCCAGCAGCCTACGACAGGGCCCCTCTGGAAACACCATATATTTT.

V is TRBV30 and J is TRBJ2-5; 11 bases align to TRBD2. The ends lost 0 bases at V and 3 bases at J; junction bases unmatched: 12. The germline V gene encodes CDR1 GTSNPN and CDR2 SVGIG (reference sequence). This CDR3 has 18 amino acids. The CDR3 spells CAWSVRSSGRGREETQYF. The CDR3 nucleotides are TGTGCCTGGAGTGTACGGAGTAGCGGGAGGGGGAGGGAAGAGACCCAGTACTTC.

The CDR3 loop reads CASGRGYGYTF. The CDR3 nucleotides are TGTGCCAGCGGACGGGGCTATGGCTACACCTTC. The gene calls are TRBV5-6 and TRBJ1-2; no reliable D call. CDR3 length equals 11 residues. Germline-derived CDR1 and CDR2 are SGHDT and YYEEEE. Trimming removed 7 bases at V and 4 bases at J, with 8 bases between.

The chain employs TRBV27 and TRBJ2-5; 7 bases are shared with TRBD2. V lost 4 bases and J lost 5; bases outside the gene matches: 7. CDR1 is MNHEY, CDR2 SMNVEV, per germline (reference sequence). The CDR3 is 14 residues long. The CDR3 spells CASSSWGGEETQYF. The CDR3 nucleotides are TGTGCCAGCAGTTCTTGGGGGGGAGAGGAGACCCAGTACTTC.

The J gene is TRBJ2-3, the V gene TRBV9; unclear D gene. Trimming shortened V by 3 bases and J by 5 bases, and 19 bases separated the two germline ends. The CDR3 is 16 amino acids. Germline values: CDR1 SGDLS, CDR2 YYNGEE. The CDR3 coding sequence is TGTGCCAGCAGCGCCGCGGCGGCCTTAGCCATAGATACGCAGTATTTT. Protein product: CASSAAAALAIDTQYF.

V is TRBV10-3 and J is TRBJ1-2, with TRBD1 as a possible D gene (6 bases). Trimming removed 6 bases from V and 8 bases from J, with 16 bases in between. In germline, CDR1 is ENHRY, CDR2 SYGVKD. This CDR3 has 13 residues. CDR3: CAISTRDTEGYTF. The CDR3 DNA reads TGTGCCATCAGCACCCGGGACACGGAAGGCTACACCTTC.

The V gene is TRBV27, the J gene TRBJ2-3; 10 bases agree with TRBD2. V was pared by 5 bases and J by 2 bases, with 10 bases of the junction left unmatched. Germline-derived CDR1 and CDR2 are MNHEY and SMNVEV (reference sequence). The CDR3 has 17 amino acids. The CDR3 reads CASSGTSVEWTTDTQYF. In DNA, the CDR3 is TGTGCCAGCAGTGGGACTAGCGTTGAGTGGACCACAGATACGCAGTATTTT.

This chain joins TRBV7-3 and TRBJ2-5, with D possibly matching TRBD2 (5 bases). Looked up from germline, CDR1 is SGHTA and CDR2 is FQGTGA. V lost 6 bases and J 2 bases, leaving 13 bases between the germline ends. The CDR3 loop spans 14 amino acids. CDR3 sequence reads: CASSRTGVQETQYF. The DNA for the CDR3 is TGTGCCAGCAGTCGAACCGGGGTACAAGAGACCCAGTACTTC.

V and J are TRBV4-3 and TRBJ2-3; TRBD2 aligns across 7 bases. There are 14 residues in the CDR3. The V segment lost 4 bases and the J segment 4 bases; nucleotides outside the gene matches: 5. Germline V gene data show CDR1 as LGHNA and CDR2 as YSLEER. As DNA, the CDR3 is TGCGCCAGCAGCCTTCGGCTAGCGGCAGATACGCAGTATTTT. As protein: CASSLRLAADTQYF.

The chain couples TRBV7-2 to TRBJ2-1; D unresolved. Germline values: CDR1 SGHTA, CDR2 FQGNSA. The CDR3 totals 11 residues. Trimming removed 2 bases from V and 9 bases from J, with 5 bases in between. The CDR3 sequence is CASSLYGEQFF. The CDR3 region has the DNA TGTGCCAGCAGCTTATACGGTGAGCAGTTCTTC.

In its sample, this clone is medium-sized (0.01 to 0.1%). The rearrangement joins TRBV7-9 to TRBJ1-5; the D gene is possibly TRBD1 (6 bases). Germline V gene data show CDR1 as SEHNR and CDR2 as FQNEAQ (reference sequence). CDR3 length: 15 amino acids. With 3 bases removed from V and 0 bases from J, the gap between germline ends came to 9 bases. This CDR3 is CASSFGGPSNQPQHF. CDR3 in DNA: TGTGCCAGCAGCTTCGGGGGGCCTAGCAATCAGCCCCAGCATTTT.

The CDR3 here is CASSPGRTGLNRADTQYF. In DNA, the CDR3 is TGTGCCAGCAGCCCAGGGAGGACAGGCCTGAATAGGGCAGATACGCAGTATTTT. The chain recombines TRBV9 with TRBJ2-3, with D possibly matching TRBD1 (7 bases). Per the germline V gene, CDR1 is SGDLS and CDR2 is YYNGEE. CDR3 length: 18 residues. Trimming shortened V by 4 bases and J by 4 bases, and 25 bases separated the two germline ends.

V usage is TRBV27 and J usage is TRBJ1-1; D is unresolved. Per germline, CDR1 MNHEY and CDR2 SMNVEV (reference sequence). V lost 5 bases and J lost 1, with 14 bases in between. CDR3 length: 15 residues. The chain's CDR3 is CASSPTSTRNTEAFF. In nucleotides, the CDR3 is TGTGCCAGCAGTCCGACCTCGACAAGGAACACTGAAGCTTTCTTT.

The CDR3 here is CASRPGRGTLSSGANVLTF. In DNA, the CDR3 is TGTGCCAGCAGACCCGGTCGGGGGACCCTTAGCTCTGGGGCCAACGTCCTGACTTTC. The chain uses TRBV4-2 and TRBJ2-6; D is perhaps TRBD2 (6 bases). Trimming took 6 bases from V and 0 from J, leaving 21 bases between them. The CDR3 totals 19 residues. The germline V gene encodes CDR1 LGHNA and CDR2 YNFKEQ.

CDR3 nucleotides: TGCGCCAGCAGCTCGGTAGTCGGGAGGGACGACACCGGGGAGCTGTTTTTT. It yields the protein CASSSVVGRDDTGELFF. This sequence joins TRBV4-1 and TRBJ2-2; TRBD2 matches 8 bases. Germline loops: CDR1 MGHRA, CDR2 YSYEKL. Germline trimming cut 5 bases from V and 3 bases from J; bases unmatched to any gene: 11. There are 17 residues in the CDR3.

This clone was seen a single time. The chain recombines TRBV6-5 with TRBJ1-1; TRBD1 might be the D (6 bases). Germline V CDR1 and CDR2: MNHEY, SVGAGI. The CDR3 spans 11 residues. Trimming shortened V by 6 bases and J by 11 bases, and 13 bases separated the two germline ends. CDR3: CASRGHRGAFF. In DNA form, the CDR3 reads TGTGCCAGCAGGGGACACCGTGGGGCTTTCTTT.

The sample holds one count of this clone. The rearrangement links TRBV9 to TRBJ2-1; D may be TRBD1 (6 bases). Trimming took off 0 bases at V and 6 bases at J, with 10 bases between the two ends. This CDR3 comprises 14 residues. Per germline, CDR1 SGDLS and CDR2 YYNGEE. This chain's CDR3 is CASSVEVRGNEQFF. The CDR3, as DNA: TGTGCCAGCAGCGTAGAAGTCAGGGGCAATGAGCAGTTCTTC. The full variable domain, with the rest looked up from reference TRBV9 and TRBJ2-1, is DSGVTQTPKHLITATGQRVTLRCSPRSGDLSVYWYQQSLDQGLQFLIQYYNGEERAKGNILERFSAQQFPDLHSELNLSSLELGDSALYFCASSVEVRGNEQFFGPGTRLTVL.

The chain recombines TRBV19 with TRBJ1-3; 9 bases are shared with TRBD1. CDR1 and CDR2 (germline): LNHDA, SQIVND (reference sequence). V shed 4 bases and J 2 bases; nucleotides not matched to a gene: 3. The CDR3 covers 15 residues. The CDR3 region is CASSTRTGAGNTIYF. In nucleotides, the CDR3 is TGTGCCAGTAGTACCCGGACAGGGGCTGGAAACACCATATATTTT.

V gene TRBV6-6 combines with J gene TRBJ2-2; D perhaps matches TRBD1 (6 bases). V was shortened by 4 bases and J by 7 bases, with 7 bases between the two germline ends. This CDR3 region has 12 residues. Germline V CDR1 and CDR2: MNHNY, SVGAGI (reference sequence). CDR3 bases: TGTGCCAGCAGTTCGGGACACGGGGAGCTGTTTTTT. Amino acid sequence: CASSSGHGELFF.

The genes are TRBV29-1 and TRBJ2-7; 12 nucleotides agree with TRBD2. With V trimmed by 7 bases and J by 7 bases, 8 bases remained unmatched. The CDR3 totals 13 residues. The V gene's germline CDR1 is SQVTM and CDR2 ANQGSEA. CDR3 coding DNA: TGCAGCGGATCTAGCGGGAGGGTGTCAGAGCAGTACTTC. Its translation: CSGSSGRVSEQYF.

The V gene is TRBV7-8, the J gene TRBJ1-1, with 9 bases matching TRBD1. The ends lost 2 bases at V and 0 bases at J; junction bases unmatched: 10. The V gene's germline CDR1 is SGHVS and CDR2 FQNEAQ. There are 18 residues in the CDR3. The CDR3 reads CASSLMGTGFRLNTEAFF. CDR3 in DNA: TGTGCCAGCAGCTTAATGGGGACAGGGTTTAGGTTGAACACTGAAGCTTTCTTT.

The chain has TRBV7-8 and TRBJ2-5, with 15 bases identical to TRBD2. Looked up from germline, CDR1 is SGHVS and CDR2 is FQNEAQ. The V gene end was trimmed by 4 bases and the J gene end by 4 bases; junction bases not matched to a gene: 19. The CDR3 spans 21 residues. The CDR3 reads CASSSRTSGGGGPVPRETQYF. The DNA of the CDR3 is TGTGCCAGCAGCTCCCGGACTAGCGGGGGGGGCGGCCCCGTCCCTCGAGAGACCCAGTACTTC.

V and J are TRBV9 and TRBJ2-4; 8 bases are a match to TRBD1. Germline trimming cut 4 bases from V and 6 bases from J; bases unmatched to any gene: 3. The CDR3 consists of 13 residues. The germline V gene has CDR1 SGDLS and CDR2 YYNGEE. Here the CDR3 DNA reads TGTGCCAGCAGCTTCGGACAGGGAAACATTCAGTACTTC. It codes for CASSFGQGNIQYF.